This TCR beta chain was profiled in a study of T cell responses to AZD1222 COVID-19 vaccine. Study outcomes and limitations: Vaccination with two AZD1222 doses was followed by a rise in Spike-specific TCR breadth and depth. In a largely white British group with more females than males, clonal diversity was possibly underestimated. Baseline serology detected seropositivity in only a handful of AZD1222 recipients.

The ends were cut back, 2 bases at V and 3 bases at J, with 4 bases in the middle. The CDR3 is made up of 12 amino acids. From germline, CDR1 is MNHEY and CDR2 SVGAGI. Note on this clone: Its matching antigen is unknown.

Only in-frame clones appear in the TCRdb table, and some are missing; sequencing was by immunoSEQ multiplex PCR. The data show approximately 50,000 clones, around nine tenths seen once. The receptor was isolated from an adult in good health. V gene TRBV6-5 combines with J gene TRBJ1-1; D ambiguous. This specimen was peripheral blood, taken on day 0 of AZD1222 vaccination. The CDR3 coding sequence is TGTGCCAGCAGTTACAGCGACACTGAAGCTTTCTTT. This gives the protein CASSYSDTEAFF.